The 11 T cell receptor beta chains below come from one sample, sequenced in a study of shared clonotypes between healthy human individuals. CD45RO-negative cells were positively selected for CCR7, leaving out terminally differentiated effector memory CD45RA+ cells. This table comes from immunoSEQ multiplex PCR, and its TCRdb copy is limited to in-frame clones, with some not included. This sample has about 2 million clones, with approximately 94% found just once. What was sequenced was naive CD8+ T cells sorted from blood. The source is a man between 18 and 35 years old in good health.

A note on this clone: An end of the junction does not agree with germline; a read error may underlie this. CDR3 coding DNA: TGTGCCAGCAGCGGAGCCGACAGGGTTACTGCGGGAAGCTCCTTC. It is translated as CASSGADRVTAGSSF. This chain joins TRBV9 and TRBJ1-2; TRBD1 agrees at 7 bases. The CDR3 contains 15 residues. Germline values: CDR1 SGDLS, CDR2 YYNGEE.

About this clone: The same CDR3 also results from other DNA sequences found in this sample. The genes are TRBV27 and TRBJ1-1; D is uncertain. This CDR3 contains 14 residues. Germline V lookup: CDR1 MNHEY, CDR2 SMNVEV (reference sequence). The ends were cut back, 3 bases at V and 4 bases at J, with 12 bases in the middle. The CDR3 nucleotides read TGTGCCAGCAGTTTCGGTGGGCTTGGCACTGAAGCTTTCTTT. As protein: CASSFGGLGTEAFF.

The rearrangement uses TRBV27 and TRBJ1-5, with D maybe TRBD1 (6 bases). CDR1 MNHEY and CDR2 SMNVEV come from the germline V gene (reference sequence). V gave up 3 bases and J gave up 7 bases, with 13 bases separating them. CDR3 size: 14 residues. The CDR3 is CASSFWGGGQPQHF. CDR3 nucleotides: TGTGCCAGCAGTTTCTGGGGGGGCGGCCAGCCCCAGCATTTT.

The chain uses TRBV4-1 and TRBJ1-4, with D unclear. Germline V gene data show CDR1 as MGHRA and CDR2 as YSYEKL. This CDR3 spans 13 amino acids. V was trimmed by 0 bases and J by 10 bases, leaving 9 bases between them. Here the CDR3 DNA reads TGCGCCAGCAGCCAAGATAGAGGTGGAAAACTGTTTTTT. Translation: CASSQDRGGKLFF.

The chain links TRBV19 to TRBJ2-1, with 9 bases lining up with TRBD2. Germline CDR1 and CDR2: LNHDA and SQIVND (reference sequence). The CDR3 loop spans 17 amino acids. With V trimmed by 0 bases and J by 4 bases, 7 bases remained unmatched. The CDR3 region has the DNA TGTGCCAGTAGTATAGATCACGCTAGCGGGGCATACAATGAGCAGTTCTTC. Its translation: CASSIDHASGAYNEQFF.

This sequence joins TRBV29-1 and TRBJ2-5, with D hard to call. The CDR3 has 14 amino acids. With 3 bases removed from V and 7 bases from J, the gap between germline ends came to 18 bases. Germline CDR1 reads SQVTM; CDR2 reads ANQGSEA. The CDR3 here is CSVEPENSGVTQYF. The CDR3 DNA sequence: TGCAGCGTTGAGCCGGAGAATTCCGGCGTGACCCAGTACTTC.

This sequence joins TRBV10-3 and TRBJ1-4, with D uncertain. Per germline, CDR1 ENHRY and CDR2 SYGVKD. The CDR3 has 14 residues. Trimming stripped 3 bases from V and 1 base from J, with 6 bases between. CDR3 in DNA: TGTGCCATCAGTGACCCGGAAACTAATGAAAAACTGTTTTTT. Translation: CAISDPETNEKLFF.

The table lists this clone with a count of one. The chain uses TRBV27 and TRBJ2-5; 10 bases line up with TRBD2. Germline V gene data show CDR1 as MNHEY and CDR2 as SMNVEV (reference sequence). The J segment lost 5 bases and the V segment lost 9 bases, leaving 9 bases of the junction unmatched. The CDR3 totals 14 residues. The CDR3, as DNA: TGTGCCAGTATGGGACTAGCGTCAATGGAGACCCAGTACTTC. Translating it yields CASMGLASMETQYF.

This clone appeared once. V usage is TRBV6-5 and J usage is TRBJ1-1; D unclear. Trimming cost V 7 bases and J 2 bases, with 11 bases left between them. The CDR3 runs to 13 residues. The germline V gene encodes CDR1 MNHEY and CDR2 SVGAGI. The CDR3 DNA reads TGTGCCAGCAATCAGACACCTAACACTGAAGCTTTCTTT. Encoded protein: CASNQTPNTEAFF.

V is TRBV7-9 and J is TRBJ1-1; D is perhaps TRBD1 (6 bases). V gave up 3 bases and J gave up 5 bases, with 16 bases separating them. The CDR3 loop spans 15 amino acids. Germline V lookup: CDR1 SEHNR, CDR2 FQNEAQ (reference sequence). The CDR3 DNA is TGTGCCAGCAGCTTGGGAACAGGGAGTTCGACTGAAGCTTTCTTT. Protein product: CASSLGTGSSTEAFF. Drawing the rest from reference TRBV7-9 and TRBJ1-1, the complete variable domain is DTGVSQNPRHKITKRGQNVTFRCDPISEHNRLYWYRQTLGQGPEFLTYFQNEAQLEKSRLLSDRFSAERPKGSFSTLEIQRTEQGDSAMYLCASSLGTGSSTEAFFGQGTRLTVV.

This clone has a single count. This chain connects TRBV2 to TRBJ1-4; D is perhaps TRBD1 (6 bases). This CDR3 is 14 amino acids long. Germline CDR1 reads SNHLY; CDR2 reads FYNNEI. V lost 6 bases and J 2 bases, leaving 10 bases between the germline ends. CDR3 nucleotide sequence: TGTGCCAGCAGGGGGGGGCCGACTAATGAAAAACTGTTTTTT. Translated, it gives CASRGGPTNEKLFF.